This passage covers 21 T cell receptor beta chains from one sample sequenced in a study of T cell responses to AZD1222 COVID-19 vaccine. The data were produced by immunoSEQ multiplex PCR, yet TCRdb's version contains in-frame clones alone and is incomplete. The sample lists around 190,000 clones; under 95% were seen once. Here the sequenced sample was peripheral blood, taken 28 days after the second AZD1222 dose. The receptor set was obtained from an adult who received the AZD1222 COVID-19 vaccine.

The chain uses TRBV27 and TRBJ2-2, with 8 bases matching TRBD1. CDR1 is MNHEY, CDR2 SMNVEV, per germline (reference sequence). CDR3 length equals 19 residues. Trimming took 3 bases from V and 2 from J; bases not matched to a gene: 14. CDR3 DNA: TGTGCCAGCAGTTTTTTTGTGTCATGGACAGGGAAAAACACCGGGGAGCTGTTTTTT. Translation gives CASSFFVSWTGKNTGELFF.

This clone was seen once. The chain combines TRBV2 with TRBJ2-7; no reliable D call. Germline-derived CDR1 and CDR2 are SNHLY and FYNNEI. The CDR3 totals 11 residues. V lost 6 bases, J lost 1 base, and 4 bases lay in between. CDR3 DNA: TGTGCCAGCAGGAATTCCTACGAGCAGTACTTC. This codes for CASRNSYEQYF.

This sequence joins TRBV10-3 and TRBJ1-1; D gene unclear. The CDR3 has 12 amino acids. The ends were cut back, 4 bases at V and 8 bases at J, with 11 bases in the middle. Germline CDR1 and CDR2: ENHRY and SYGVKD. As DNA, the CDR3 is TGTGCCATCAGTGGGCAGGACCGGGAAGCTTTCTTT. Residues: CAISGQDREAFF.

J is TRBJ1-2 and V is TRBV6-6; the D is unclear. V shed 8 bases and J shed 0 bases, with 10 bases lying between them. Germline loops: CDR1 MNHNY, CDR2 SVGAGI (reference sequence). The CDR3 has 13 amino acids. The CDR3 spells CASGRGANYGYTF. CDR3 DNA sequence: TGTGCCAGCGGGAGAGGAGCTAACTATGGCTACACCTTC.

The chain recombines TRBV7-2 with TRBJ2-2, with 7 bases identical to TRBD1. This CDR3 spans 17 amino acids. V lost 1 base to trimming and J lost 0 bases; unmatched junction nucleotides: 5. Germline V lookup: CDR1 SGHTA, CDR2 FQGNSA. CDR3 nucleotides: TGTGCCAGCAGCTTAGTCTCCGACAGGGCGAACACCGGGGAGCTGTTTTTT. It encodes CASSLVSDRANTGELFF.

The V call is TRBV6-5, the J call TRBJ1-2; TRBD1 matches 10 bases. The ends lost 2 bases at V and 5 bases at J; junction bases unmatched: 8. Germline V CDR1 and CDR2: MNHEY, SVGAGI. The CDR3 has 16 residues. The CDR3, as DNA: TGTGCCAGCAGTTACGCGGGACAGGGGAATCGGTATGGCTACACCTTC. Residues: CASSYAGQGNRYGYTF.

V is TRBV11-2 and J is TRBJ1-3, with TRBD1 matching over 7 bases. CDR3 length equals 16 residues. The germline V gene encodes CDR1 SGHAT and CDR2 FQNNGV. V shed 5 bases, J shed 0 bases, and the junction held 7 bases outside the gene matches. The CDR3 nucleotides are TGTGCCAGCAGCCTAGTGACAGGGCCCTCTGGAAACACCATATATTTT. Its translation is CASSLVTGPSGNTIYF.

The chain carries TRBV14 and TRBJ1-1; D unresolved. V lost 0 bases and J lost 7, with 18 bases in between. The CDR3 is 16 residues long. Germline V gene sequence: CDR1 SGHDN, CDR2 FVKESK. The CDR3 here is CASSQDRRILWGEAFF. The CDR3 nucleotides are TGTGCCAGCAGCCAAGATCGAAGGATCCTATGGGGTGAAGCTTTCTTT.

V and J are TRBV10-3 and TRBJ1-5; D gene uncertain. V lost 0 bases, J lost 0 bases, and 9 bases lay in between. CDR1 and CDR2 (germline): ENHRY, SYGVKD. This CDR3 has 16 amino acids. The CDR3 region is CAISESSTYSNQPQHF. DNA for the CDR3: TGTGCCATCAGTGAGTCTTCCACTTATAGCAATCAGCCCCAGCATTTT.

This chain uses TRBV6-5 with TRBJ1-5; TRBD1 agrees at 7 bases. Germline CDR1 MNHEY, CDR2 SVGAGI. The CDR3 totals 13 residues. The V gene end was trimmed by 7 bases and the J gene end by 6 bases; junction bases not matched to a gene: 6. The CDR3 DNA reads as TGTGCCAGCAAAGGACAGGTGGGTCAGCCCCAGCATTTT. Translated: CASKGQVGQPQHF.

This chain connects TRBV19 to TRBJ1-2, with a possible D match to TRBD1 (6 bases). The CDR3 consists of 14 residues. Trimming cost V 9 bases and J 2 bases, with 16 bases left between them. Germline CDR1 and CDR2: LNHDA and SQIVND (reference sequence). CDR3 protein: CASLRTVMNYGYTF. In DNA, the CDR3 is TGTGCCAGCCTTCGGACAGTTATGAACTATGGCTACACCTTC.

The rearrangement uses TRBV3-1 (or the pseudogene TRBV3-2) and TRBJ2-2; D is unclear. V was trimmed by 4 bases and J by 7 bases, leaving 10 bases between them. From germline, CDR1 is LGHDT and CDR2 YNNKEL (reference sequence). The CDR3 is 13 residues long. This CDR3 reads CASSLTLGGELFF. The CDR3 bases are TGTGCCAGCAGCCTTACGCTGGGCGGGGAGCTGTTTTTT.

CDR3 nucleotides: TGCGCCAGCAGCTTGGTCCAGCCCGGGGCAGAGACCCAGTACTTC. This codes for CASSLVQPGAETQYF. This chain links TRBV5-1 with TRBJ2-5; the D call may be TRBD1 or TRBD2 (5 bases each). Trimming removed 0 bases at V and 4 bases at J, with 13 bases between. There are 15 residues in the CDR3. Per germline, CDR1 SGHRS and CDR2 YFSETQ.

The J gene is TRBJ1-1, the V gene TRBV7-2, with TRBD1 matching 10 bases. In germline, CDR1 is SGHTA, CDR2 FQGNSA. The length of the CDR3 is 14 residues. V was pared by 5 bases and J by 2 bases, with 2 bases of the junction left unmatched. CDR3 sequence reads: CASSRQGANTEAFF. As DNA, the CDR3 is TGTGCCAGCAGCAGACAGGGGGCAAACACTGAAGCTTTCTTT.

The chain links TRBV6-6 to TRBJ2-7, with D perhaps TRBD1 (5 bases). CDR1 and CDR2 (germline): MNHNY, SVGAGI (reference sequence). The CDR3 runs to 13 residues. V gave up 2 bases and J gave up 6 bases, with 11 bases separating them. The CDR3 DNA is TGTGCCAGCAGTTACCTCGATAGGGGCGAGCAGTACTTC. This gives the protein CASSYLDRGEQYF.

The V and J genes are TRBV19 and TRBJ1-5; D not certain. This CDR3 is built from 14 residues. CDR1 and CDR2 from the germline V gene are LNHDA and SQIVND (reference sequence). V lost 7 bases and J lost 7, with 17 bases in between. The CDR3: CASNPGSWRQPQHF. Written as DNA, the CDR3 is TGTGCCAGTAACCCAGGATCCTGGAGGCAGCCCCAGCATTTT.

CDR3 region: CASSALSGGFRETQYF. The CDR3, as DNA: TGTGCCAGCAGCGCACTTTCCGGGGGGTTCCGGGAGACCCAGTACTTC. V gene TRBV5-6 combines with J gene TRBJ2-5; 7 bases are shared with TRBD2. The J segment lost 5 bases and the V segment lost 4 bases, leaving 14 bases of the junction unmatched. The CDR3 totals 16 residues. CDR1 is SGHDT, CDR2 YYEEEE, per germline.

The V call is TRBV5-4, the J call TRBJ2-1; TRBD2 matches 11 bases. Trimming removed 4 bases from V and 4 bases from J; junction bases left unmatched: 4. Germline CDR1 SGHNT, CDR2 YYREEE (reference sequence). CDR3 length: 15 residues. The CDR3 here is CASSLTSGAYNEQFF. CDR3 bases: TGTGCCAGCAGCCTGACTAGCGGGGCTTACAATGAGCAGTTCTTC.

The chain has TRBV29-1 and TRBJ2-2; 10 nucleotides align to TRBD1. Germline V lookup: CDR1 SQVTM, CDR2 ANQGSEA. V lost 4 bases to trimming and J lost 6 bases; unmatched junction nucleotides: 2. This CDR3 has 13 residues. The CDR3 reads CSVAGTGAGELFF. Written as DNA, the CDR3 is TGCAGCGTTGCCGGGACAGGGGCCGGGGAGCTGTTTTTT.

The chain combines TRBV19 with TRBJ2-7; perhaps TRBD2 as D (6 bases). CDR1 is LNHDA and CDR2 is SQIVND in the germline V gene (reference sequence). The CDR3 totals 13 residues. Trimming took off 1 base at V and 6 bases at J, with 10 bases between the two ends. Here the CDR3 DNA reads TGTGCCAGTAGTATAGTCCCCGGGAGCGAGCAGTACTTC. This encodes CASSIVPGSEQYF.

The chain is built from TRBV6-4 and TRBJ2-1; D is unclear. This CDR3 spans 13 amino acids. From germline, CDR1 is MRHNA and CDR2 SNTAGT. V was clipped by 5 bases and J by 7 bases, with 12 bases between them. CDR3 in DNA: TGTGCCAGCAGTTATACGAGTGGGAATGAGCAGTTCTTC. Translating it yields CASSYTSGNEQFF.